Here is one T cell receptor beta chain with its context. Its antigen is not known. With 1 base clipped from V and 7 bases from J, the junction kept 5 bases outside the gene matches. CDR1 is SGHVS and CDR2 is FNYEAQ in the germline V gene. The CDR3 has 16 amino acids. Healthy bone marrow donors made up the cohort. This record belongs to a study of cytomegalovirus exposure and HLA in healthy donors. Study-level information: Within an early data release were tens of millions of unique TCRs drawn from HLA-typed donors. Findings and caveats of the study: Researchers reported in a later analysis that a missense DCLRE1C variant was tied to TCR beta V- and J-gene trimming. For most subjects, TCR beta sequences were reported to predict HLA-A and HLA-B alleles with accuracy.

The PCR was carried out with 60 Vbeta primers and 13 Jbeta primers. Sequenced by immunoSEQ multiplex PCR; TCRdb stores in-frame clones only, minus some. The sample includes about 64,000 clones, about three quarters seen only once; the top ten take approximately 4.8%. The sample comprised PBMCs. The chain couples TRBV7-6 to TRBJ2-1; 12 positions agree with TRBD1. The origin of this receptor is a male donor in good health and CMV-seropositive. CDR3 coding DNA: TGTGCCAGCAGCTTAGTTGGGGACAGGGGGCAGAATGAGCAGTTCTTC. This encodes CASSLVGDRGQNEQFF.